This TCR beta chain was retrieved from a study of blood T cell repertoires in COVID-19. Study background: Whether acute or convalescent, the COVID-19 samples came from the United States, Italy and Spain.

Authors' data handling: Cell counts per sample came from amplifying reference gene primers. Profiled with immunoSEQ multiplex PCR; TCRdb holds only in-frame clones, not every one. That table supplies the V and J calls and clone size; D and trimming were determined from the DNA. The sample contains 250,000 to 300,000 clones, 81% of which appear only once. The CDR3 runs 13 residues. Trimming cost V 1 base and J 6 bases, with 6 bases left between them. The germline CDR1 and CDR2 sequences are LNHDA and SQIVND (reference sequence). The clonotype was recovered from a woman in her sixties or seventies with active or convalescent COVID-19. The material sequenced was peripheral blood. The chain carries TRBV19 and TRBJ2-2; D is uncertain. For the CDR3, the DNA is TGTGCCAGTAGTATAGGAGTGGCCGGGGAGCTGTTTTTT. Its translation is CASSIGVAGELFF.